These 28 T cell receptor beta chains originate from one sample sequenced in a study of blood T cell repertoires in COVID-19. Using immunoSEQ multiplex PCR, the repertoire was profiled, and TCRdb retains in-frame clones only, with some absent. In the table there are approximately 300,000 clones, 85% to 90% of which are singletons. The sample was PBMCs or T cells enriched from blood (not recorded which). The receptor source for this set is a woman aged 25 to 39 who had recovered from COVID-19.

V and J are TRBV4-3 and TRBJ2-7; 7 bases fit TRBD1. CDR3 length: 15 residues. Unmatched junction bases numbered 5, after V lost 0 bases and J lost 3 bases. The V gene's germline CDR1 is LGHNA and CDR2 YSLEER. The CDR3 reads CASSQDKQGIYEQYF. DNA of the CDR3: TGCGCCAGCAGCCAAGATAAACAGGGGATCTACGAGCAGTACTTC.

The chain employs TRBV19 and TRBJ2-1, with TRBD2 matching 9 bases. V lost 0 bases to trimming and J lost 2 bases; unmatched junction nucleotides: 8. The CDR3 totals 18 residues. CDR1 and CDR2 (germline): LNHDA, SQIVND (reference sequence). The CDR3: CASSIDGSGSGAYNEQFF. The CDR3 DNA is TGTGCCAGTAGTATAGATGGTAGCGGGAGCGGAGCCTACAATGAGCAGTTCTTC.

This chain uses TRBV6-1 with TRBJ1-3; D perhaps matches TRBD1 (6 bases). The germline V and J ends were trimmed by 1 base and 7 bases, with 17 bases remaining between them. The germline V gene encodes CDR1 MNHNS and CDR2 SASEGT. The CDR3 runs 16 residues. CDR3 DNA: TGTGCCAGCAGTGAAGAGTGGCTAACCCAGGGGAACACCATATATTTT. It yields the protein CASSEEWLTQGNTIYF.

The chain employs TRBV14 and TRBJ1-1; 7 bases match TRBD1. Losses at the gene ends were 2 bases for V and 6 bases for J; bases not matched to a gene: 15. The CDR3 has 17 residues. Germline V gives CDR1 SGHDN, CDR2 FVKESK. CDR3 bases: TGTGCCAGCAGCCAACACCAAACAGGGGAACTGGGCCCTGAAGCTTTCTTT. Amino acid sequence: CASSQHQTGELGPEAFF.

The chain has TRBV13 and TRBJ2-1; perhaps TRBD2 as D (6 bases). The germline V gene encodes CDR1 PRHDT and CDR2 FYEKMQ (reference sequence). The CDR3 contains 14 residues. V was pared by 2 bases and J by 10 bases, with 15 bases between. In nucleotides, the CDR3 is TGTGCCAGCAGCTTAAGGTCGGGGGTAACGGAGCAGTTCTTC. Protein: CASSLRSGVTEQFF.

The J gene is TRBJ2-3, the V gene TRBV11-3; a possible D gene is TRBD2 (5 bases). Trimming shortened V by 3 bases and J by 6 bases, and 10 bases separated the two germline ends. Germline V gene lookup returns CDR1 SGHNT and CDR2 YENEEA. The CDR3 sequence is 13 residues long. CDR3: CASSLRVMDTQYF. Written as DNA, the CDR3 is TGTGCCAGCAGCTTGAGGGTGATGGATACGCAGTATTTT. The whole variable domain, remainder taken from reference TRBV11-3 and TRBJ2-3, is EAGVVQSPRYKIIEKKQPVAFWCNPISGHNTLYWYLQNLGQGPELLIRYENEEAVDDSQLPKDRFSAERLKGVDSTLKIQPAELGDSAVYLCASSLRVMDTQYFGPGTRLTVL.

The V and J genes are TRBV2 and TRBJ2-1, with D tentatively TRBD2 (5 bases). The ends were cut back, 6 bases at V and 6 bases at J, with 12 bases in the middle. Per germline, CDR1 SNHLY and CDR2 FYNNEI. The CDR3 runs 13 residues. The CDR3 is CASSPLRVNEQFF. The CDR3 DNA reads TGTGCCAGCAGCCCCCTGAGGGTCAATGAGCAGTTCTTC. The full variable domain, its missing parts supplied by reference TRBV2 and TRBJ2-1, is EPEVTQTPSHQVTQMGQEVILRCVPISNHLYFYWYRQILGQKVEFLVSFYNNEISEKSEIFDDQFSVERPDGSNFTLKIRSTKLEDSAMYFCASSPLRVNEQFFGPGTRLTVL.

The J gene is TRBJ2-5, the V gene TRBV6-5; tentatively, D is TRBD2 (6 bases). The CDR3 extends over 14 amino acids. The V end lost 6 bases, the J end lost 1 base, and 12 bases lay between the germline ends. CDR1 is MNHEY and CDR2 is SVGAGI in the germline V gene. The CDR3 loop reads CASSFRGFQETQYF. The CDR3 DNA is TGTGCCAGCAGCTTCCGGGGGTTCCAAGAGACCCAGTACTTC.

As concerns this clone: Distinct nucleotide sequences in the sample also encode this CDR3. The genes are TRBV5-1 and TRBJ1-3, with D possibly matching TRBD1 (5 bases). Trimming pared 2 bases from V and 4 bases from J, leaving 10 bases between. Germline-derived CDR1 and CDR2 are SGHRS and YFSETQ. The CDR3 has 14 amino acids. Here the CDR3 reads CASSLGPGGNTIYF. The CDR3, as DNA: TGCGCCAGCAGCTTAGGACCAGGGGGAAACACCATATATTTT.

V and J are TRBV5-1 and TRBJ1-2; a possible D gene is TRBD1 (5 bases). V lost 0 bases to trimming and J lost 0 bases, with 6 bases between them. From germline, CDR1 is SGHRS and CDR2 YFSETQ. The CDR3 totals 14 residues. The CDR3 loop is CASSLETANYGYTF. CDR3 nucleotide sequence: TGCGCCAGCAGCTTGGAGACAGCTAACTATGGCTACACCTTC. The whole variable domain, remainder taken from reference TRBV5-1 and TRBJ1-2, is KAGVTQTPRYLIKTRGQQVTLSCSPISGHRSVSWYQQTPGQGLQFLFEYFSETQRNKGNFPGRFSGRQFSNSRSEMNVSTLELGDSALYLCASSLETANYGYTFGSGTRLTVV.

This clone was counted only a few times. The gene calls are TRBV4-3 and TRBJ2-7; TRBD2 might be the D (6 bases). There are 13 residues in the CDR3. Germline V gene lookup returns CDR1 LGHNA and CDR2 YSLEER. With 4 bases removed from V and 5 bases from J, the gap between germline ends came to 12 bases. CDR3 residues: CASSPGDGNEQYF. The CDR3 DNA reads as TGCGCCAGCAGCCCGGGGGACGGCAACGAGCAGTACTTC.

The CDR3 here is CASSRDPGLHNEQFF. CDR3 bases: TGCGCCAGCAGCCGAGATCCGGGACTCCACAATGAGCAGTTCTTC. The V gene is TRBV4-3, the J gene TRBJ2-1; tentative D call: TRBD2 (6 bases). Germline-derived CDR1 and CDR2 are LGHNA and YSLEER. This CDR3 is 15 amino acids long. Trimming pared 4 bases from V and 5 bases from J, leaving 15 bases between.

In nucleotides, the CDR3 is TGTGCCAGCAGCTTGGGGGGACCGGTAAGAATCTATGGCTACACCTTC. Translation: CASSLGGPVRIYGYTF. This sequence joins TRBV13 and TRBJ1-2; a possible D gene is TRBD1 (5 bases). The CDR3 is 16 residues long. V shed 3 bases and J shed 4 bases, with 18 bases lying between them. Looked up from germline, CDR1 is PRHDT and CDR2 is FYEKMQ (reference sequence).

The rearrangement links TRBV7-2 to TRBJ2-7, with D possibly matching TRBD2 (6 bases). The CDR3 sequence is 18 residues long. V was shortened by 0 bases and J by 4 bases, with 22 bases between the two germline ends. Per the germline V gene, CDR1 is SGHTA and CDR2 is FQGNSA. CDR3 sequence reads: CASSLARLARRDSYEQYF. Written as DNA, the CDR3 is TGTGCCAGCAGCTTAGCTCGTTTGGCGCGGCGGGACTCTTACGAGCAGTACTTC.

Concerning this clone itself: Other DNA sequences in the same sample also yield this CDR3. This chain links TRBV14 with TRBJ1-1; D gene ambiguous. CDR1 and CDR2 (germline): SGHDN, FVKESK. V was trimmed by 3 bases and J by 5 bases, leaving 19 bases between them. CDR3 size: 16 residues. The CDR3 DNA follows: TGTGCCAGCAGCCAGGAAGCTTCATCGGGGAAGACTGAAGCTTTCTTT. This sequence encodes CASSQEASSGKTEAFF.

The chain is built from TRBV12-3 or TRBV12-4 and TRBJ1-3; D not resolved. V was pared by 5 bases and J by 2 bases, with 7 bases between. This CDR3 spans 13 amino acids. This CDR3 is CASSPIAGNTIYF. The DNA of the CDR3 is TGTGCCAGCAGTCCTATAGCTGGAAACACCATATATTTT.

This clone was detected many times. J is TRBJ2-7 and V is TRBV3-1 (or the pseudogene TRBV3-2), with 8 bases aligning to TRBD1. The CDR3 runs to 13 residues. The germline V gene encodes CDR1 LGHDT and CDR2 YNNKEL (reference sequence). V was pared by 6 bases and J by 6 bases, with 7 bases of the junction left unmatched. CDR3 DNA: TGTGCCAGCAGGAAATTACAGGGGGGCGAGCAGTACTTC. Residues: CASRKLQGGEQYF.

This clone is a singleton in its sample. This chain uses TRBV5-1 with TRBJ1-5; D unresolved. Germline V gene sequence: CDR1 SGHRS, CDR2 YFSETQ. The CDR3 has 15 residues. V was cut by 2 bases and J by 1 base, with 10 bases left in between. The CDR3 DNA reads TGCGCCAGCAGCTTCGTCGGAGGAAGCAATCAGCCCCAGCATTTT. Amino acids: CASSFVGGSNQPQHF. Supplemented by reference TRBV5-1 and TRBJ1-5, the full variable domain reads KAGVTQTPRYLIKTRGQQVTLSCSPISGHRSVSWYQQTPGQGLQFLFEYFSETQRNKGNFPGRFSGRQFSNSRSEMNVSTLELGDSALYLCASSFVGGSNQPQHFGDGTRLSIL.

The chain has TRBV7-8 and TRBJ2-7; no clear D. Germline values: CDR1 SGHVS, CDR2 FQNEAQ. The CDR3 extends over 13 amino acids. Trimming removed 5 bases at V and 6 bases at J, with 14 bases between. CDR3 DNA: TGTGCCAGCAGCCCGGATTGGAGAGCCGAGCAGTACTTC. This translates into CASSPDWRAEQYF.

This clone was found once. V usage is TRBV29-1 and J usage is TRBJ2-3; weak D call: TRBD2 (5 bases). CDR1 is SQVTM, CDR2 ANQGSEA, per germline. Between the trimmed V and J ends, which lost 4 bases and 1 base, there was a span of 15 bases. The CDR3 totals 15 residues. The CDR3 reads CSVVSGSTGTDTQYF. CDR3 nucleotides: TGCAGCGTTGTTTCGGGAAGCACGGGCACAGATACGCAGTATTTT.

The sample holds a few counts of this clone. The CDR3 DNA follows: TGTGCCAGCAGTGAAGACGGCGGAGTCTACGAGCAGTACTTC. Encoded protein: CASSEDGGVYEQYF. The chain uses TRBV6-1 and TRBJ2-7; D is ambiguous. Trimming stripped 1 base from V and 3 bases from J, with 10 bases between. This CDR3 comprises 14 residues. Germline V gene sequence: CDR1 MNHNS, CDR2 SASEGT.

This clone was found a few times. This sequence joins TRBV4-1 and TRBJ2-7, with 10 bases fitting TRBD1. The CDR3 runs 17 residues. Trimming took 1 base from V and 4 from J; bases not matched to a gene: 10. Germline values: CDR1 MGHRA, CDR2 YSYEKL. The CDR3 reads CASSQGNLRDRGYEQYF. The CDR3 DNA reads TGCGCCAGCAGCCAAGGTAACCTCCGGGACAGGGGTTACGAGCAGTACTTC.

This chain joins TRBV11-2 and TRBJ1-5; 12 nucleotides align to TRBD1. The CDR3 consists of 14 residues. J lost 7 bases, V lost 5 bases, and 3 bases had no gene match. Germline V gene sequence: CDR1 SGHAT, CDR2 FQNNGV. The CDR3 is CASSGTGGRQPQHF. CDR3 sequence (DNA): TGTGCCAGCAGCGGGACAGGGGGCAGGCAGCCCCAGCATTTT.

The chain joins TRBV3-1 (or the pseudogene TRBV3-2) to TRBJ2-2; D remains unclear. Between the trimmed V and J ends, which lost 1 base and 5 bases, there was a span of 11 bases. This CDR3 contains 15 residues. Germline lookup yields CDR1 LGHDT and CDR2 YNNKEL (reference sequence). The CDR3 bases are TGTGCCAGCAGCCAAGGTACTCAACTAACCGGGGAGCTGTTTTTT. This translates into CASSQGTQLTGELFF.

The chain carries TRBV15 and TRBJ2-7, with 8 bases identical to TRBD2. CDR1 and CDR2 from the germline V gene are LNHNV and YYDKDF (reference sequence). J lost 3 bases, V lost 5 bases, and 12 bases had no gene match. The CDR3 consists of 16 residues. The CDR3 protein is CATSPRGSSGLYEQYF. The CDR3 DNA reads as TGTGCCACCAGCCCTCGGGGGTCTAGCGGGCTCTACGAGCAGTACTTC.

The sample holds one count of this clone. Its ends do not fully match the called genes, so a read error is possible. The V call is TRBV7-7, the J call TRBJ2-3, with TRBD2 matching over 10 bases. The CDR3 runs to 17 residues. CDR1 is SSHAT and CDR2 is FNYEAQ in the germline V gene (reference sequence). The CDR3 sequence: CASSLEVPGTSDYTQYF. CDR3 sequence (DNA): TGTGCTAGCAGCTTAGAGGTCCCCGGGACTAGCGACTATACGCAGTATTTT.

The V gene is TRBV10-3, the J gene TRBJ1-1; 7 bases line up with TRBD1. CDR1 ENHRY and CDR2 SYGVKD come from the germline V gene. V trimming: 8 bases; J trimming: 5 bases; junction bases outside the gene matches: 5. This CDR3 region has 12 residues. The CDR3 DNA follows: TGTGCCATCGAGGGGGCAGGGACTGAAGCTTTCTTT. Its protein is CAIEGAGTEAFF.

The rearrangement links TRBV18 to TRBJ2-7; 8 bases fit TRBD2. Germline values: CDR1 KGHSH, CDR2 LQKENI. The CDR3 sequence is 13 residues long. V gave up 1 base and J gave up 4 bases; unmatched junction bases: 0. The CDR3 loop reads CASSPLAGYEQYF. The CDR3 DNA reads TGTGCCAGCTCACCACTAGCGGGGTACGAGCAGTACTTC.